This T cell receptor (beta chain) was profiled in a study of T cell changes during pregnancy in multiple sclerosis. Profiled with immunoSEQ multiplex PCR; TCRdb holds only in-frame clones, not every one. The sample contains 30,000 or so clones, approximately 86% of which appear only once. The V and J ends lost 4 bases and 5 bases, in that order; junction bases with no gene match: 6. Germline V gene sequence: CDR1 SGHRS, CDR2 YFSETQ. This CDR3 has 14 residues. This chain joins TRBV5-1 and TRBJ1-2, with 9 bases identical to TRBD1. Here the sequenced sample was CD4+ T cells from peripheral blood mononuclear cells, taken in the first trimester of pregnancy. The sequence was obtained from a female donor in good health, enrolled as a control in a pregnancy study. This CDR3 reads CASSLGQGRYGYTF. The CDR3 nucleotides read TGCGCCAGCAGCCTCGGACAGGGGAGGTATGGCTACACCTTC.